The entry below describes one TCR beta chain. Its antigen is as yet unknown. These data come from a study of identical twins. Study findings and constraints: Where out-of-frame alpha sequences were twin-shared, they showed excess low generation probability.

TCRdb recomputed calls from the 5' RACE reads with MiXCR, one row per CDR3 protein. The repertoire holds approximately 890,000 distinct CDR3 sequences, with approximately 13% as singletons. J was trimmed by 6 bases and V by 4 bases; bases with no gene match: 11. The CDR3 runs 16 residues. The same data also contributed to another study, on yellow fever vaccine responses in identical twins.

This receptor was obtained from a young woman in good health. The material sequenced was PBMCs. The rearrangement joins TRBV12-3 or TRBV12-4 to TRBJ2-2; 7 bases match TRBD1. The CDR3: CASSSPPGQSPGELFF. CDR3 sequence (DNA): TGTGCCAGCAGTTCCCCTCCGGGACAGTCGCCCGGGGAGCTGTTTTTT.